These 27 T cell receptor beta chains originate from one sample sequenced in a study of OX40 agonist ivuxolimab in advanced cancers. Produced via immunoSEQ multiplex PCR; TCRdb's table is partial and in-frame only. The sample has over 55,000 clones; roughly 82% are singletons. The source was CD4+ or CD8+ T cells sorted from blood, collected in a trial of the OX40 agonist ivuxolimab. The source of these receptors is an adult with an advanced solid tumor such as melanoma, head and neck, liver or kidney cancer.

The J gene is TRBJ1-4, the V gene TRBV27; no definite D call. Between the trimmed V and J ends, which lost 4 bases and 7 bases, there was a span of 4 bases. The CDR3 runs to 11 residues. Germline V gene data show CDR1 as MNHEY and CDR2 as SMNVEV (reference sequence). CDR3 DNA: TGTGCCAGCAGTTGGGGTGAAAAACTGTTTTTT. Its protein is CASSWGEKLFF.

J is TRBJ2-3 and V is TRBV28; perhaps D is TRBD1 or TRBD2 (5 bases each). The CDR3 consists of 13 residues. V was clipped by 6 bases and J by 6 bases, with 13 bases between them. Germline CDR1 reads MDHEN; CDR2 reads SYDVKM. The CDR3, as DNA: TGTGCCAGCAGGACTGGGGGACGGGATACGCAGTATTTT. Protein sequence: CASRTGGRDTQYF.

The CDR3 DNA is TGTGCCAGTGGGGGACAGTGGAACACTGAAGCTTTCTTT. Protein product: CASGGQWNTEAFF. V gene TRBV19 combines with J gene TRBJ1-1; 7 positions match TRBD1. Germline V gene sequence: CDR1 LNHDA, CDR2 SQIVND (reference sequence). The CDR3 spans 13 residues. J gave up 1 base and V 8 bases, and 4 bases lay outside the gene matches.

CDR3 in amino acids: CASQRGQGNSLPYEQYF. The CDR3, as DNA: TGTGCCTCGCAGAGGGGACAGGGGAATTCCCTGCCCTACGAGCAGTACTTC. The chain employs TRBV10-3 and TRBJ2-5; 10 nucleotides agree with TRBD1. The DNA end favors TRBJ2-7, so the J call may be wrong. The CDR3 is 17 amino acids. Germline CDR1 and CDR2: ENHRY and SYGVKD.

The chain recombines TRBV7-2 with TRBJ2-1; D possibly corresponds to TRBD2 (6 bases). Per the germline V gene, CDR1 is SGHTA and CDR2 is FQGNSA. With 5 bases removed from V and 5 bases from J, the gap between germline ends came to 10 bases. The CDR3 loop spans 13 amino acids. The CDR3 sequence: CASSAGPNNEQFF. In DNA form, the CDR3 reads TGTGCCAGCAGCGCGGGACCGAACAATGAGCAGTTCTTC.

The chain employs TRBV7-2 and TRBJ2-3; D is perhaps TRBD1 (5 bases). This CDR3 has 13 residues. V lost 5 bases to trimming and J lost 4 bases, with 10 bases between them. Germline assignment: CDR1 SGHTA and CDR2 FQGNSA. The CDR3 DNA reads TGTGCCAGCAGCCTGCAGGGCGCAGATACGCAGTATTTT. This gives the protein CASSLQGADTQYF.

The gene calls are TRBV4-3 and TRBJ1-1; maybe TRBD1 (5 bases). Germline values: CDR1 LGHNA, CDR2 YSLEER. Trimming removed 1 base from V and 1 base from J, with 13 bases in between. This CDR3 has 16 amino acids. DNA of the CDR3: TGCGCCAGCAGCCAAGGCAGGTACAGGCAGAACACTGAAGCTTTCTTT. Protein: CASSQGRYRQNTEAFF.

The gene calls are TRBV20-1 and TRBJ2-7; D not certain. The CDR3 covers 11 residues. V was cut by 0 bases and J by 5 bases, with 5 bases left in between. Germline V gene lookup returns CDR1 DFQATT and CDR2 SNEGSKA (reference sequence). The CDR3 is CSARDSNEQYF. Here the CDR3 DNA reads TGCAGTGCTAGAGATAGCAACGAGCAGTACTTC.

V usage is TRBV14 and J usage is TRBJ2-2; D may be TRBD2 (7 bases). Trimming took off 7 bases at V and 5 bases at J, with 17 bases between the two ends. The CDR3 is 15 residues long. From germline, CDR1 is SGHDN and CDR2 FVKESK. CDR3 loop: CASTPLGGGTGELFF. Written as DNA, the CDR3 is TGTGCCAGCACCCCACTGGGAGGGGGAACCGGGGAGCTGTTTTTT.

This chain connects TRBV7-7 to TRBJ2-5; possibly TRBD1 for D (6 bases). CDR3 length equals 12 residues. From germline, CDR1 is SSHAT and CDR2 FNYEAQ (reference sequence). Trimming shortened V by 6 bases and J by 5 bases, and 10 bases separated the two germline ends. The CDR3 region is CASSRTGETQYF. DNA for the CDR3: TGTGCCAGCAGTCGTACAGGGGAGACCCAGTACTTC.

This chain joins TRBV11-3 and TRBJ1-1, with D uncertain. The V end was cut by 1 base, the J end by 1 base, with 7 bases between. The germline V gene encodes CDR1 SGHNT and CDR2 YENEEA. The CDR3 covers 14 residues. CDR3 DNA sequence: TGTGCCAGCAGCTTAGGATCCGAGAACACTGAAGCTTTCTTT. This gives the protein CASSLGSENTEAFF. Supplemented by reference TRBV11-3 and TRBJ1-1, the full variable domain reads EAGVVQSPRYKIIEKKQPVAFWCNPISGHNTLYWYLQNLGQGPELLIRYENEEAVDDSQLPKDRFSAERLKGVDSTLKIQPAELGDSAVYLCASSLGSENTEAFFGQGTRLTVV.

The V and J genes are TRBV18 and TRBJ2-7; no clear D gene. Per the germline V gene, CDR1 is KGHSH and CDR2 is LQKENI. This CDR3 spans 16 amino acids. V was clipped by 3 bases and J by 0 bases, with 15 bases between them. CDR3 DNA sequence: TGTGCCAGCTCACCTCGTACAGTGCTAACCTCCTACGAGCAGTACTTC. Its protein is CASSPRTVLTSYEQYF.

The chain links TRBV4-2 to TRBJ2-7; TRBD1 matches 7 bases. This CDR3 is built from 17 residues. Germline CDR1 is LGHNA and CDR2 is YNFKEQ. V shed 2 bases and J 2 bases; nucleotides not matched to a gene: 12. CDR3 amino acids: CASSQPRLTGPPYEQYF. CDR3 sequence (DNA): TGTGCCAGCAGCCAACCGCGATTGACAGGGCCACCCTACGAGCAGTACTTC.

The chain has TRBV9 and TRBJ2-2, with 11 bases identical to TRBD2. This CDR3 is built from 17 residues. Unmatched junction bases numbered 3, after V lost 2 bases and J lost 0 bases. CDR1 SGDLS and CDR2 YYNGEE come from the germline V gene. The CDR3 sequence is CASSVAGLAANTGELFF. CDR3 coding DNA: TGTGCCAGCAGCGTCGCGGGACTAGCGGCGAACACCGGGGAGCTGTTTTTT.

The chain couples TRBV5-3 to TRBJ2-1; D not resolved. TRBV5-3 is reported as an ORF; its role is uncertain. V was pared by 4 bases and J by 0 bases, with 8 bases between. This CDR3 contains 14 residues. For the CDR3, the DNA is TGTGCCAGAAGCAACGTTCTCTCCTACAATGAGCAGTTCTTC. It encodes CARSNVLSYNEQFF.

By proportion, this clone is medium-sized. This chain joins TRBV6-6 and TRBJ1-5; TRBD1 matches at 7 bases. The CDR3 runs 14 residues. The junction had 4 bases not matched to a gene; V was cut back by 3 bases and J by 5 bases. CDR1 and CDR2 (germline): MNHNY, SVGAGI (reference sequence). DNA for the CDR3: TGTGCCAGCAGTTATGGGACAGTGGATCAGCCCCAGCATTTT. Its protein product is CASSYGTVDQPQHF.

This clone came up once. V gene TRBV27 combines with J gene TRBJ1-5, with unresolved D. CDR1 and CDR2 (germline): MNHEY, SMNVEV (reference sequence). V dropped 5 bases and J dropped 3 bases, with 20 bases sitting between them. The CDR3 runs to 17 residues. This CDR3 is CASSKLTATLDNQPQHF. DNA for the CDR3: TGTGCCAGCAGTAAACTGACTGCCACCTTGGACAATCAGCCCCAGCATTTT.

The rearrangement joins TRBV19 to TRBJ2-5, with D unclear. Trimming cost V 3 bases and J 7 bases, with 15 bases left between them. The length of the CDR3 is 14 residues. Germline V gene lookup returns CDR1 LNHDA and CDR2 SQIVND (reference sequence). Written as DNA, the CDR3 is TGTGCCAGTAGTATTGTGGTCGACTCGGCGACCCAGTACTTC. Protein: CASSIVVDSATQYF.

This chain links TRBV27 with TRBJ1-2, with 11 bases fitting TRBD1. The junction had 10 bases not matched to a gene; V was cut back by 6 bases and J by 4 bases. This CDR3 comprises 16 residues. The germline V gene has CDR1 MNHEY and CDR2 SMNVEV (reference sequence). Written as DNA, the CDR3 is TGTGCCAGCAGCCCGGGACAGGGGGGTGGGGTCTATGGCTACACCTTC. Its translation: CASSPGQGGGVYGYTF.

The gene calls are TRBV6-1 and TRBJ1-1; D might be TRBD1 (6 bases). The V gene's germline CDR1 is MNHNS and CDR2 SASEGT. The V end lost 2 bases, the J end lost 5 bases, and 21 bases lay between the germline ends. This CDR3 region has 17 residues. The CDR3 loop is CASSEYPPLQGGTEAFF. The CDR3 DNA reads TGTGCCAGCAGTGAATACCCTCCCTTACAGGGTGGTACTGAAGCTTTCTTT.

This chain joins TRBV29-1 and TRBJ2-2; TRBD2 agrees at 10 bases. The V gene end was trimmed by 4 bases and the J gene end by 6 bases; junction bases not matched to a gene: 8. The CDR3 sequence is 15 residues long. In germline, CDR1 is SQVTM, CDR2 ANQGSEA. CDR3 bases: TGCAGCGTTGTCGGTCTAGCGGGAGCCCCCGGGGAGCTGTTTTTT. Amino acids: CSVVGLAGAPGELFF.

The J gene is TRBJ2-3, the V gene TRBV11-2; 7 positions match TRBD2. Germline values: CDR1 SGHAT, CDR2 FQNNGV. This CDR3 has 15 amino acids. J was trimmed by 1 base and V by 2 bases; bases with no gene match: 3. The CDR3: CASSLSGIRTDTQYF. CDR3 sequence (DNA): TGTGCCAGCAGCTTAAGCGGGATTCGCACAGATACGCAGTATTTT. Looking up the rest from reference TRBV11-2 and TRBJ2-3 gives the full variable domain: EAGVAQSPRYKIIEKRQSVAFWCNPISGHATLYWYQQILGQGPKLLIQFQNNGVVDDSQLPKDRFSAERLKGVDSTLKIQPAKLEDSAVYLCASSLSGIRTDTQYFGPGTRLTVL.

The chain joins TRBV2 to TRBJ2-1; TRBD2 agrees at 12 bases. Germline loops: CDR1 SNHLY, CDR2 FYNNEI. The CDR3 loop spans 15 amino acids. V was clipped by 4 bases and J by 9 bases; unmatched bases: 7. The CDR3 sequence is CASSGLAGGPGEQFF. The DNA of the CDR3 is TGTGCCAGCAGTGGGCTAGCGGGAGGGCCAGGTGAGCAGTTCTTC.

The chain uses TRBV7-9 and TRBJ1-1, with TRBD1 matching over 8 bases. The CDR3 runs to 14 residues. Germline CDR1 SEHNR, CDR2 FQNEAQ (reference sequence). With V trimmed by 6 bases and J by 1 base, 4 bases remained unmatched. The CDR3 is CASSWTGSNTEAFF. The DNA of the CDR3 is TGTGCCAGCAGTTGGACAGGGTCGAACACTGAAGCTTTCTTT.

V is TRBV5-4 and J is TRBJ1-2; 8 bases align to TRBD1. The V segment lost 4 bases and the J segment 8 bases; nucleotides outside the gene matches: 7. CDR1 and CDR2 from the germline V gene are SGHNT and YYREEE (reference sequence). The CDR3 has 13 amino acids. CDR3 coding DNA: TGTGCCAGCAGCCTGGGACAGGCCGCGGGCTACACCTTC. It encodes CASSLGQAAGYTF.

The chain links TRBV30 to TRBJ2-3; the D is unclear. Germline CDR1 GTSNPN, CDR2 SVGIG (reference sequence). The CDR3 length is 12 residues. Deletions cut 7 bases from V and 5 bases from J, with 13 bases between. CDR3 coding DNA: TGTGCCTACGATCAAAATGGAGATACGCAGTATTTT. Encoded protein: CAYDQNGDTQYF. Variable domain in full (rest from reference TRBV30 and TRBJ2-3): SQTIHQWPATLVQPVGSPLSLECTVEGTSNPNLYWYRQAAGRGLQLLFYSVGIGQISSEVPQNLSASRPQDRQFILSSKKLLLSDSGFYLCAYDQNGDTQYFGPGTRLTVL.

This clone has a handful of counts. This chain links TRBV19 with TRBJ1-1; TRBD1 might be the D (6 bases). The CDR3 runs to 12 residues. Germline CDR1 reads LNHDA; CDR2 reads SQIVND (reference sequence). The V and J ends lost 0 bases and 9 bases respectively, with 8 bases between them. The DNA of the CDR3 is TGTGCCAGTAGTATAGATCAGGGGCAAGCTTTCTTT. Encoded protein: CASSIDQGQAFF. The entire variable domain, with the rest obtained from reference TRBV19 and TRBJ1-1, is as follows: DGGITQSPKYLFRKEGQNVTLSCEQNLNHDAMYWYRQDPGQGLRLIYYSQIVNDFQKGDIAEGYSVSREKKESFPLTVTSAQKNPTAFYLCASSIDQGQAFFGQGTRLTVV.